This TCR beta chain came from a study of cytomegalovirus exposure and HLA in healthy donors. The data were produced by immunoSEQ multiplex PCR, yet TCRdb's version contains in-frame clones alone and is incomplete. This sample has approximately 140,000 clones; about 83% occur once, and the top ten carry about 1.5%. The CDR3 is 15 amino acids. Trimming removed 5 bases at V and 4 bases at J, with 17 bases between. Germline assignment: CDR1 KGHSH and CDR2 LQKENI. Sequencing was done on a sample of PBMCs. This rearrangement joins TRBV18 to TRBJ1-1; weak D call: TRBD1 (6 bases). This clonotype was sampled from a woman aged 30 to 39 in good health and CMV-seronegative. CDR3 sequence (DNA): TGTGCCAGCTCAGCTGCAGGGGTTAGGGGCACTGAAGCTTTCTTT. Translating it yields CASSAAGVRGTEAFF.